This paragraph covers one T cell receptor (beta chain) sequence. The data were obtained in a study of blood T cell repertoires in COVID-19. Study-wide background: The study drew acute and convalescent COVID-19 samples from the United States, Italy and Spain. PBMCs, B-cell-depleted T cells, or T cells provided the cDNA or gDNA that made up the material.

Per the study methods: Reference gene primer amplification gave estimated nucleated cell counts. Produced via immunoSEQ multiplex PCR; TCRdb's table is partial and in-frame only. V, J and clone size are taken as reported in that table, and D and trimming were inferred from the DNA itself. The data contain 250,000 to 350,000 clones, 75% to 90% of them singletons. CDR1 is SGDLS, CDR2 YYNGEE, per germline. There are 14 residues in the CDR3. Trimming pared 1 base from V and 2 bases from J, leaving 9 bases between. The sequence was collected from a woman in her fifties or sixties with acute or convalescent COVID-19. Sequenced sample: peripheral blood. The chain links TRBV9 to TRBJ1-2; D is undetermined. The CDR3 DNA follows: TGTGCCAGCAGCGTATCAGGAGGGAACTATGGCTACACCTTC. This sequence encodes CASSVSGGNYGYTF.